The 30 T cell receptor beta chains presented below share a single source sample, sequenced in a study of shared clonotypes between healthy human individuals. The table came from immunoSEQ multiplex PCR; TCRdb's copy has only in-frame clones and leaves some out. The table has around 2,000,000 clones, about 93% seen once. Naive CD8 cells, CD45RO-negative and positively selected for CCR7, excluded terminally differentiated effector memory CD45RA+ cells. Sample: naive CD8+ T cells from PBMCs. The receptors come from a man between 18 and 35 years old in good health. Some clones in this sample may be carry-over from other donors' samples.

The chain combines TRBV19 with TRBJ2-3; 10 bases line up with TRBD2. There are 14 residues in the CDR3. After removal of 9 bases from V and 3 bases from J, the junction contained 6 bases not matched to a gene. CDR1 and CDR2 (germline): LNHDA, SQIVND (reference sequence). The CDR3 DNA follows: TGTGCCAGCGCTAGCGGGAGTCTAACAGATACGCAGTATTTT. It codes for CASASGSLTDTQYF. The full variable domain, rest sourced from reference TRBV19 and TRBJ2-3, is DGGITQSPKYLFRKEGQNVTLSCEQNLNHDAMYWYRQDPGQGLRLIYYSQIVNDFQKGDIAEGYSVSREKKESFPLTVTSAQKNPTAFYLCASASGSLTDTQYFGPGTRLTVL.

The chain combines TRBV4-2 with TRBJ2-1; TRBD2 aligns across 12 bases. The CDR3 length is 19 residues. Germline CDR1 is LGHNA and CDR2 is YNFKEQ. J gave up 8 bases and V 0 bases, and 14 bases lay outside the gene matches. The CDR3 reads CASSQEIVVTSGSTYEQFF. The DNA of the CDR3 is TGTGCCAGCAGCCAAGAAATTGTGGTGACTAGCGGGAGCACCTATGAGCAGTTCTTC.

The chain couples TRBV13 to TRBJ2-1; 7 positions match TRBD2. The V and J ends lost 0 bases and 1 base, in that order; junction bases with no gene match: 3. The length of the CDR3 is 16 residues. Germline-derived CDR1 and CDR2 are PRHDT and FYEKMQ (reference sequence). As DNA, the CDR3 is TGTGCCAGCAGCTTAGGCTCGCGGGAGTCCTACAATGAGCAGTTCTTC. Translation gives CASSLGSRESYNEQFF.

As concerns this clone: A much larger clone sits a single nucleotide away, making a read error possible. The CDR3 nucleotides are TGTGCCAGCAGTTTTTACAATGAGCAGTTCTTC. Its protein is CASSFYNEQFF. This chain connects TRBV6-1 to TRBJ2-1; D gene uncertain. CDR1 and CDR2 (germline): MNHNS, SASEGT. The germline V and J ends were trimmed by 5 bases and 4 bases, with 3 bases remaining between them. There are 11 residues in the CDR3.

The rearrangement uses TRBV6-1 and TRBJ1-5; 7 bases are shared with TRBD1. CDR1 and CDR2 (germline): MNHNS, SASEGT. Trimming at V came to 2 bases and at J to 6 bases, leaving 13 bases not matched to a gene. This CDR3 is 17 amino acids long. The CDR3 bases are TGTGCCAGCAGTGAATCCCACAGGGGAGCGGGGTCTCAGCCCCAGCATTTT. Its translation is CASSESHRGAGSQPQHF.

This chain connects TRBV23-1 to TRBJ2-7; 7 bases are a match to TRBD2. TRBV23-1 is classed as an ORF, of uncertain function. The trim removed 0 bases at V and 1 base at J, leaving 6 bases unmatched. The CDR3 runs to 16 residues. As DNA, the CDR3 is TGCGCCAGCAGTCAATCCAGCGGGACGAGATCCTACGAGCAGTACTTC. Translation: CASSQSSGTRSYEQYF.

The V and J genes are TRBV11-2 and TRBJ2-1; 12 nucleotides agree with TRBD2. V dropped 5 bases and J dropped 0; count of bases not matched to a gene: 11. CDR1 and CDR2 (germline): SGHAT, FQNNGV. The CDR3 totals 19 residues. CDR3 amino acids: CASSGWTSGTTSSYNEQFF. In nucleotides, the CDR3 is TGTGCCAGCAGCGGGTGGACTAGCGGGACCACCAGCTCCTACAATGAGCAGTTCTTC.

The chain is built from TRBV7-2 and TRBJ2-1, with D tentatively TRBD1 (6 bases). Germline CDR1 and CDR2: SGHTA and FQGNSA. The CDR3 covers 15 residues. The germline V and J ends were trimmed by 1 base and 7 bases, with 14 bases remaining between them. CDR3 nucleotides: TGTGCCAGCAGCTTAGACAGGGCCTTGATGAATGAGCAGTTCTTC. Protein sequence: CASSLDRALMNEQFF.

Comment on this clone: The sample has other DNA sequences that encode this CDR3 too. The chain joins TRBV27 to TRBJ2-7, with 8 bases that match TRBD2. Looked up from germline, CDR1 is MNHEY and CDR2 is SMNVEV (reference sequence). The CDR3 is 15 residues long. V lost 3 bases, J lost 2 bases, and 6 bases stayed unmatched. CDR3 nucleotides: TGTGCCAGCAGTTTGGGGGCGGGAGGTACCTACGAGCAGTACTTC. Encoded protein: CASSLGAGGTYEQYF.

The CDR3 region has the DNA TGCGCCAGCAGCCAAGATATAAACGGAATTCAGCAGTACTTC. Protein product: CASSQDINGIQQYF. This chain uses TRBV4-3 with TRBJ2-5; D ambiguous. Germline V gives CDR1 LGHNA, CDR2 YSLEER. This CDR3 spans 14 amino acids. V dropped 0 bases and J dropped 11 bases, with 16 bases sitting between them.

The CDR3 DNA reads TGTGCCAGCAGCCCACGGACTAGCGGTAGCACAGATACGCAGTATTTT. Protein product: CASSPRTSGSTDTQYF. The rearrangement uses TRBV11-3 and TRBJ2-3; 10 bases fit TRBD2. CDR1 is SGHNT, CDR2 YENEEA, per germline. The CDR3 runs 16 residues. The V and J ends lost 5 bases and 0 bases, in that order; junction bases with no gene match: 5.

Here the CDR3 DNA reads TGTGCCAGCAGACCCCGGGGCTCTGGAAACACCATATATTTT. The encoded protein is CASRPRGSGNTIYF. The chain carries TRBV2 and TRBJ1-3, with no clear D. The CDR3 runs to 14 residues. Trimming cost V 6 bases and J 0 bases, with 9 bases left between them. Germline V lookup: CDR1 SNHLY, CDR2 FYNNEI.

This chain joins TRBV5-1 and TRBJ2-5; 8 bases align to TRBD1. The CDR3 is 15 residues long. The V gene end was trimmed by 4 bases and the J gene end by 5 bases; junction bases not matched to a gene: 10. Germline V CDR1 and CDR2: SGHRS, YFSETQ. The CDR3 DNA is TGCGCCAGCAGCCTCGACAGGGGCCCGGTGGAGACCCAGTACTTC. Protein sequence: CASSLDRGPVETQYF.

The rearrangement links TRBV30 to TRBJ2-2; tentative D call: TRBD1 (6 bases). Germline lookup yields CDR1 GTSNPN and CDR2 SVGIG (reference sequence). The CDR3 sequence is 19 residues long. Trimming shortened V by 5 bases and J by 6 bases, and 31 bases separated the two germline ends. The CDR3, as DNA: TGTGCCTGGGAATTCGCATCGGGCAGAGGGGGACATAGTGCCGGGGAGCTGTTTTTT. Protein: CAWEFASGRGGHSAGELFF.

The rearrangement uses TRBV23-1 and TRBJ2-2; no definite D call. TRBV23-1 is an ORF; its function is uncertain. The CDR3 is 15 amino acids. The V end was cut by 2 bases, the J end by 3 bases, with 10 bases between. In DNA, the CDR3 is TGCGCCAGCAGTCAACAGGCCACCCACACCGGGGAGCTGTTTTTT. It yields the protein CASSQQATHTGELFF.

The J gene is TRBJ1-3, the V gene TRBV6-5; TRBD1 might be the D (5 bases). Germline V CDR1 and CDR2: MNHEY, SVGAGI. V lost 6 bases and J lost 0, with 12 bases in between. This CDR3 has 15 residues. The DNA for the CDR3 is TGTGCCAGCAGACTCGGGACGAGCTCTGGAAACACCATATATTTT. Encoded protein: CASRLGTSSGNTIYF.

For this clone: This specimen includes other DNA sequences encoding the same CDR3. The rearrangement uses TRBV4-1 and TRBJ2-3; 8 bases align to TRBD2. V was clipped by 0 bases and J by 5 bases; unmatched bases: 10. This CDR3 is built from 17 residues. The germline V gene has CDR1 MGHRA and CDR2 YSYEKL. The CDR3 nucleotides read TGCGCCAGCAGCCAAGAAGGGCTAGCGGGCGCACGAGATACGCAGTATTTT. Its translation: CASSQEGLAGARDTQYF.

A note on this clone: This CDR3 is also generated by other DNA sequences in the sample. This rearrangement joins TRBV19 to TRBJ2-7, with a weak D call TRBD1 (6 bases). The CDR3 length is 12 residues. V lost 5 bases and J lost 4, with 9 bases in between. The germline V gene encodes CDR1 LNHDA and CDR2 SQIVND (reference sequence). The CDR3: CASSATGYEQYF. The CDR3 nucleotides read TGTGCCAGTAGTGCCACAGGGTACGAGCAGTACTTC.

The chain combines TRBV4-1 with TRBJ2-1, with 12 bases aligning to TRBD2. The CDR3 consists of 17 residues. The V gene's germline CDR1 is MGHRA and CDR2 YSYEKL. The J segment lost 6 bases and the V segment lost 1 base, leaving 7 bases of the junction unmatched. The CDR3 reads CASSQGTTSGSLNEQFF. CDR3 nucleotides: TGCGCCAGCAGCCAAGGGACGACTAGCGGGAGTCTCAATGAGCAGTTCTTC.

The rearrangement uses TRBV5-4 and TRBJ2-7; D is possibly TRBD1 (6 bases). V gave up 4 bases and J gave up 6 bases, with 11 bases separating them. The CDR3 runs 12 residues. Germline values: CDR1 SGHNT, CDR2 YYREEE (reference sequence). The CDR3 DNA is TGTGCCAGCAGCACAACAGGGCCCGAGCAGTACTTC. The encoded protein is CASSTTGPEQYF.

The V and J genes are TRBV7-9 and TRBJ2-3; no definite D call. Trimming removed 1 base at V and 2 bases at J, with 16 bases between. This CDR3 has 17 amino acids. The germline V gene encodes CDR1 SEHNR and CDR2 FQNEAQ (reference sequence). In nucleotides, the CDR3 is TGTGCCAGCAGCTTAGGGTGGCCACCAACGCCCACAGATACGCAGTATTTT. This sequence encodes CASSLGWPPTPTDTQYF.

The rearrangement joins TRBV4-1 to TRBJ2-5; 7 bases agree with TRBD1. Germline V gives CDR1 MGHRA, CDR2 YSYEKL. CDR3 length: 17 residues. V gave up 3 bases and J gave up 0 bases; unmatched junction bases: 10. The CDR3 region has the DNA TGCGCCAGCAGCCAGGTTACAGGGGTGCAGTACCAAGAGACCCAGTACTTC. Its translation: CASSQVTGVQYQETQYF.

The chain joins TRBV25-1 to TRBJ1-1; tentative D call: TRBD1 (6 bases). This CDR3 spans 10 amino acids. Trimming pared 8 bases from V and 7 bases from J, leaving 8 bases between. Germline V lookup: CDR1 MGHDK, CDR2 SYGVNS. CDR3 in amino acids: CASQGGEAFF. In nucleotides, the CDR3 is TGTGCCAGCCAAGGGGGTGAAGCTTTCTTT.

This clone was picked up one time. The CDR3 nucleotides read TGTGCCAGCAGCCCCCCGCTCGGGGCAGATACGCAGTATTTT. This codes for CASSPPLGADTQYF. The chain employs TRBV7-9 and TRBJ2-3, with D possibly matching TRBD2 (5 bases). The CDR3 is made up of 14 amino acids. With 5 bases removed from V and 4 bases from J, the gap between germline ends came to 13 bases. From germline, CDR1 is SEHNR and CDR2 FQNEAQ (reference sequence).

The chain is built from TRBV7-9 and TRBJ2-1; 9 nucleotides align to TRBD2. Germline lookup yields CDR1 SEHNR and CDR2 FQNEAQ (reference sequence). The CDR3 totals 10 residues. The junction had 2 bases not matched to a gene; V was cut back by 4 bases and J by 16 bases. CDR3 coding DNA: TGTGCCAGCAGCTCGGGACTAGCCTTCTTC. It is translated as CASSSGLAFF.

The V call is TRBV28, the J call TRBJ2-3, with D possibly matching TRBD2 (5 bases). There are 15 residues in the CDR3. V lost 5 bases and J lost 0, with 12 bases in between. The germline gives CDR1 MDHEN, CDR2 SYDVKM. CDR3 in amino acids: CASSPGLSSTDTQYF. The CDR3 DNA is TGTGCCAGCAGTCCTGGACTGTCGAGCACAGATACGCAGTATTTT.

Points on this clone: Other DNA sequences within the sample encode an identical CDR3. The CDR3 loop is CAWSVGQGNEKLFF. CDR3 DNA sequence: TGTGCCTGGAGTGTAGGCCAGGGAAATGAAAAACTGTTTTTT. The chain joins TRBV30 to TRBJ1-4; D might be TRBD1 (5 bases). Germline-derived CDR1 and CDR2 are GTSNPN and SVGIG (reference sequence). V was cut by 0 bases and J by 5 bases, with 10 bases left in between. The CDR3 contains 14 residues.

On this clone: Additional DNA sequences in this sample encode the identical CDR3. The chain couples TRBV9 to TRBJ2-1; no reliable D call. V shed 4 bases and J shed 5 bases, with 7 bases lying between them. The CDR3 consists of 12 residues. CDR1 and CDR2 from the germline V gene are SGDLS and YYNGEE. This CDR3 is CASSSRDNEQFF. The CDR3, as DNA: TGTGCCAGCAGCTCAAGGGACAATGAGCAGTTCTTC.

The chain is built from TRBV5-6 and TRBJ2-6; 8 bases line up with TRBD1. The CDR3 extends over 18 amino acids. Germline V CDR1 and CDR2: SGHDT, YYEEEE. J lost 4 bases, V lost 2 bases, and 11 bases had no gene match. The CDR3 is CASSFADRARPGANVLTF. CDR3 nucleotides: TGTGCCAGCAGCTTCGCGGACAGGGCGAGACCGGGGGCCAACGTCCTGACTTTC. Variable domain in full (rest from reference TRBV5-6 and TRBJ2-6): DAGVTQSPTHLIKTRGQQVTLRCSPKSGHDTVSWYQQALGQGPQFIFQYYEEEERQRGNFPDRFSGHQFPNYSSELNVNALLLGDSALYLCASSFADRARPGANVLTFGAGSRLTVL.

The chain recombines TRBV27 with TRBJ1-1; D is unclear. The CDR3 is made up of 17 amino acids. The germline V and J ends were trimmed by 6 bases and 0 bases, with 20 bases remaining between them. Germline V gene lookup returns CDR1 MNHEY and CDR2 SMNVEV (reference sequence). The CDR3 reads CASSLIGLTGLNTEAFF. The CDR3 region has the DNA TGTGCCAGCAGCCTAATTGGATTAACGGGCTTGAACACTGAAGCTTTCTTT.